A selection of T cell receptor beta chains follows, all from one sample in a study of vaccination and CD4 T cells after COVID-19. A single record per CDR3 protein comes from TCRdb applying MiXCR to the PCR reads. Among around 8,100 distinct CDR3 sequences listed, about 32% were seen once. For these TCRs, the target antigens are not known. The sequencing sample was made of cultured CD4+ T cells from blood. These receptors were obtained from a human donor with COVID-19. Each CDR3 is given with its conserved first and last residue. The order of the fields is J gene, V gene, D gene, clone size, CDR3 DNA, CDR3 protein. The D gene is left open where the match is weak. Clone size is shown for a subset of rows, as once, few, many or a class of expanded clone.

TRBJ1-5	TRBV30	TRBD1	few	TGTGCCTGGGACAGGGGAGATCAGCCCCAGCATTTT	CAWDRGDQPQHF
TRBJ2-6	TRBV20-1	TRBD1	NA	TGCAGTGCTAAATTTCAAGGGGGCAGCTCTGGGGCCAACGTCCTGACTTTC	CSAKFQGGSSGANVLTF
TRBJ1-5	TRBV27	TRBD1	NA	TGTGCCAGCAGTTTGGAAGGACAGGGAAGTCAGCCCCAGCATTTT	CASSLEGQGSQPQHF
TRBJ1-5	TRBV19	NA	NA	TGTGCCAGTAGCCCACAGGGACTCCTCTATAGCAATCAGCCCCAGCATTTT	CASSPQGLLYSNQPQHF
TRBJ2-1	TRBV11-2	NA	large	TGTGCCAGCAGCTTAGATAGGGGAAACTCCTACAATGAGCAGTTCTTC	CASSLDRGNSYNEQFF
TRBJ1-2	TRBV28	NA	NA	TGTGCCAGCAGCAGAAAAGGAGTCGACAGAAACTATGGCTACACCTTC	CASSRKGVDRNYGYTF
TRBJ2-5	TRBV7-8	TRBD2	NA	TGTGCCAGCAGCTTGTCGGGGGGTGTGGAGACCCAGTACTTC	CASSLSGGVETQYF
TRBJ1-2	TRBV6-5	NA	few	TGTGCCAGCAGTTACAGAGCGACAAGACCAAACTATGGCTACACCTTC	CASSYRATRPNYGYTF
TRBJ2-5	TRBV21-1	NA	NA	TGTGCCAGCAGCAACACAGGGGGACAAGAGACCCAGTACTTC	CASSNTGGQETQYF
TRBJ2-2	TRBV6-5	NA	NA	TGTGCCAGCAGTTACAGGTCTGGCACCGGGGAGCTGTTTTTT	CASSYRSGTGELFF
TRBJ2-2	TRBV7-3	NA	NA	TGTGCCAGCAGCTTATCCAGGCGGACCGGGGAGCTGTTTTTT	CASSLSRRTGELFF
TRBJ2-7	TRBV11-2	TRBD2	NA	TGTGCCAGCAGCTTAGGGACTAGCGGGGCCTACGAGCAGTACTTC	CASSLGTSGAYEQYF
TRBJ2-7	TRBV7-2	NA	NA	TGTGCCAGCCTCGGTACGGCGGGCTTCTCCTACGAGCAGTACTTC	CASLGTAGFSYEQYF
TRBJ2-4	TRBV5-5	TRBD2	NA	TGTGCCAGCAGCTTGGACGGTCGGGACTACCGGTACTTC	CASSLDGRDYRYF
TRBJ2-7	TRBV15	TRBD2	NA	TGTGCCACCAGCAGAGATACTAGCGGGGGAAAATACGAGCAGTACTTC	CATSRDTSGGKYEQYF
TRBJ2-5	TRBV5-4	TRBD1	few	TGTGCCAGCAGGCCACAGGGGGCCAGCCAAGAGACCCAGTACTTC	CASRPQGASQETQYF
TRBJ1-6	TRBV15	NA	medium-sized	TGTGCCACCAGCAGAGAGGGGGGTACAGGGTCACCCCTCCACTTT	CATSREGGTGSPLHF
TRBJ2-3	TRBV20-1	NA	NA	TGCAGTGCTAATGGCGGTGGCACAGATACGCAGTATTTT	CSANGGGTDTQYF
TRBJ2-1	TRBV7-2	TRBD2	few	TGTGCCAGCAGCCAAGCGGGGGGGCGATTGGGGGAGCAGTTCTTC	CASSQAGGRLGEQFF
TRBJ1-5	TRBV6-1	NA	NA	TGTGCCAGCAGTGAAGCGCTTCGGCCGAATCAGCCCCAGCATTTT	CASSEALRPNQPQHF
TRBJ2-5	TRBV7-2	NA	few	TGTGCCAGCAGCTTACCAGGCCTAGATACGCTGACCCAGTACTTC	CASSLPGLDTLTQYF
TRBJ2-7	TRBV6-1	NA	few	TGTGCCAGCAGTAACCCAAACCTCGGACGGGGTGGCGAGCAGTACTTC	CASSNPNLGRGGEQYF
TRBJ1-1	TRBV7-3	NA	few	TGTGCCAGCAGCTTAACACCGGAGGGTGAAGCTTTCTTT	CASSLTPEGEAFF
TRBJ1-5	TRBV5-6	NA	NA	TGTGCCAGCAGCGCCAGGACAGACAATCAGCCCCAGCATTTT	CASSARTDNQPQHF
TRBJ2-5	TRBV7-3	NA	few	TGTGCCAGCAGCTTAGGGGTCAGTCGGGGGCAAGAGACCCAGTACTTC	CASSLGVSRGQETQYF
TRBJ1-1	TRBV11-2	NA	few	TGTGCCAGCAGATCGGGGACGGCTGAAGCTTTCTTT	CASRSGTAEAFF
TRBJ2-3	TRBV25-1	TRBD2	NA	TGTGCCAGCAGTGGGCGGGGGGGCTGGACAGATACGCAGTATTTT	CASSGRGGWTDTQYF
TRBJ2-2	TRBV11-3	TRBD1	NA	TGTGCCAGCAGCTTAAAGACAGGGGGGCCGGGGAACACCGGGGAGCTGTTTTTT	CASSLKTGGPGNTGELFF
TRBJ1-2	TRBV6-5	NA	NA	TGTGCCAGCAGTTCCCTCGGACGGAGCGGTCGTGACTATGGCTACACCTTC	CASSSLGRSGRDYGYTF
TRBJ1-5	TRBV9	NA	NA	TGTGCCAGCAGTCAAAGTAGCAATCAGCCCCAGCATTTT	CASSQSSNQPQHF
TRBJ1-5	TRBV20-1	NA	few	TGCAGTGCTAGAGACCCCAGGGGTAGCAATCAGCCCCAGCATTTT	CSARDPRGSNQPQHF
TRBJ2-6	TRBV6-1	TRBD1	NA	TGTGCCAGCAGATGGGACAGGGGGCGGAATGGGGCCAACGTCCTGACTTTC	CASRWDRGRNGANVLTF
TRBJ1-6	TRBV30	NA	NA	TGTGCCTGGGGATCACATAATAATTCACCCCTCCACTTT	CAWGSHNNSPLHF
TRBJ2-4	TRBV2	TRBD2	medium-sized	TGTGCCAGCAGTGAATACGGGGGGGGGAACTTAGGAGGCAAAAACATTCAGTACTTC	CASSEYGGGNLGGKNIQYF
TRBJ1-3	TRBV2	TRBD1	NA	TGTGCCAGCAGTGCCCAACAGGGGTACGGAAACACCATATATTTT	CASSAQQGYGNTIYF
TRBJ1-6	TRBV9	NA	NA	TGTGCCAGCAGCGTAGCTGGGCCCGATAATTCACCCCTCCACTTT	CASSVAGPDNSPLHF
TRBJ1-2	TRBV2	TRBD1	few	TGTGCCAGCAGTGACCGACAGGGGGCTAGAGATGGCTACACCTTC	CASSDRQGARDGYTF
TRBJ2-2	TRBV2	NA	NA	TGTGCCAACCGTGTCGGCCCCTGGGGGGACACCGGGGAGCTGTTTTTT	CANRVGPWGDTGELFF
TRBJ1-6	TRBV5-4	NA	NA	TGTGCCAGCAGCTTGGGCCCGGCTGTGCCCCTCCACTTT	CASSLGPAVPLHF
TRBJ2-3	TRBV6-2/TRBV6-3	NA	NA	TGTGCCAGCAGTCCTGGGATCGATACGCAGTATTTT	CASSPGIDTQYF
TRBJ2-1	TRBV7-9	NA	large	TGTGCCAGCAGCTTCGGGCTAGCGATGAGGGATGAGCAGTTCTTC	CASSFGLAMRDEQFF
TRBJ2-2	TRBV6-5	TRBD2	NA	TGTGCCAGCAGTTACAAGCGGGGGACCGGGGAGCTGTTTTTT	CASSYKRGTGELFF
TRBJ1-3	TRBV5-4	TRBD1	NA	TGTGCCAGCAGAGACCGGGACAGCCGCTCTGGAAACACCATATATTTT	CASRDRDSRSGNTIYF
TRBJ2-1	TRBV20-1	NA	NA	TGCAGTGCTAGACCCCCCGGGACTCCGAACTCCTACAATGAGCAGTTCTTC	CSARPPGTPNSYNEQFF
TRBJ1-1	TRBV6-1	NA	few	TGTGCCAGCACTACAGGGTTTGCGAACACTGAAGCTTTCTTT	CASTTGFANTEAFF
TRBJ1-2	TRBV19	NA	NA	TGTGCCAGTAGTATCTCGGGGACAAAGGGGGTTCTCTATGGCTACACCTTC	CASSISGTKGVLYGYTF
TRBJ1-2	TRBV5-3	TRBD1	NA	TGTGCCAGCAGCTTGGTGGTGACAGGGGGCCCAGAGGATGGCTACACCTTC	CASSLVVTGGPEDGYTF
TRBJ1-2	TRBV5-6	NA	NA	TGTGCCAGCAGCTGGAAGGACGAGCGAATCTATGGCTACACCTTC	CASSWKDERIYGYTF
TRBJ2-3	TRBV19	TRBD2	few	TGTGCCAGTAGTATCGGGACTAGCGGGGCCCGCAGCACAGATACGCAGTATTTT	CASSIGTSGARSTDTQYF
TRBJ2-3	TRBV6-2/TRBV6-3	NA	NA	TGTGCCAGCAGTTACGGAACTCCTCCTAAAACGCAGTATTTT	CASSYGTPPKTQYF
TRBJ1-5	TRBV12-3/TRBV12-4	NA	NA	TGTGCCAGCAGCCCGACCGGACAGAATCAGCCCCAGCATTTT	CASSPTGQNQPQHF
TRBJ2-5	TRBV20-1	TRBD2	NA	TGCAGTGCTAGACTAGCGGGGGGGCTGGGGGAGACCCAGTACTTC	CSARLAGGLGETQYF
TRBJ1-2	TRBV5-1	TRBD1	NA	TGCGCCAGCAGCTTGGAAGGACAGGGCCTCTATGGCTACACCTTC	CASSLEGQGLYGYTF
TRBJ1-5	TRBV30	NA	NA	TGTGCCTGGAGTGTATTAGGGGGGTATCAGCCCCAGCATTTT	CAWSVLGGYQPQHF
TRBJ1-5	TRBV20-1	TRBD1	NA	TGCAGTGCAGAGGGGGCTAGCAATCAGCCCCAGCATTTT	CSAEGASNQPQHF
TRBJ2-5	TRBV18	NA	NA	TGTGCCAGCTCACCGAAAGAGACCCAGTACTTC	CASSPKETQYF
TRBJ1-1	TRBV6-1	NA	few	TGTGCCAGCAGAGCCGGGACGGGTGAAGCTTTCTTT	CASRAGTGEAFF